These 29 T cell receptor beta chains came from one sample sequenced in a study of neurological immune-mediated disorders. TCRdb independently ran MiXCR on the 5' RACE reads; one entry per CDR3 protein. The sample includes approximately 60,000 distinct CDR3 sequences, around 4.4% seen only once; the top ten take about 3.1%. Sequences were obtained from PBMCs. The receptors shown here come from a man aged 45-65 years with multiple sclerosis.

The sample holds many counts of this clonotype. This sequence joins TRBV28 and TRBJ1-1, with D hard to call. Trimming took off 1 base at V and 1 base at J, with 10 bases between the two ends. Per the germline V gene, CDR1 is MDHEN and CDR2 is SYDVKM. This CDR3 spans 15 amino acids. For the CDR3, the DNA is TGTGCCAGCAGTTTATATGGTTCAGAGAACACTGAAGCTTTCTTT. It codes for CASSLYGSENTEAFF.

In this sample, this clonotype turned up many times. Here the CDR3 DNA reads TGCGCCAGCAGCTACAGGGGGCGCATCGGGTACGAGCAGTACTTC. Residues: CASSYRGRIGYEQYF. V gene TRBV5-1 combines with J gene TRBJ2-7; TRBD1 matches at 9 bases. This CDR3 is built from 15 residues. Germline V lookup: CDR1 SGHRS, CDR2 YFSETQ. Unmatched junction bases numbered 8, after V lost 3 bases and J lost 4 bases. The whole variable domain, filled in from reference TRBV5-1 and TRBJ2-7, reads KAGVTQTPRYLIKTRGQQVTLSCSPISGHRSVSWYQQTPGQGLQFLFEYFSETQRNKGNFPGRFSGRQFSNSRSEMNVSTLELGDSALYLCASSYRGRIGYEQYFGPGTRLTVT.

This clonotype was observed at least ten times. The CDR3 reads CASSQFLDYEQYF. The CDR3 DNA follows: TGTGCCAGCAGCCAATTCCTAGACTACGAGCAGTACTTC. The chain couples TRBV4-2 to TRBJ2-7; D not resolved. V was clipped by 2 bases and J by 3 bases, with 8 bases between them. The CDR3 totals 13 residues. Germline CDR1 LGHNA, CDR2 YNFKEQ.

This clonotype was recorded at least ten times. The chain couples TRBV7-9 to TRBJ1-2; the D gene is possibly TRBD1 (5 bases). The V and J ends lost 4 bases and 8 bases respectively, with 14 bases between them. The CDR3 runs to 13 residues. Germline V gives CDR1 SEHNR, CDR2 FQNEAQ (reference sequence). The CDR3 is CASSSGDEEGYTF. In DNA, the CDR3 is TGTGCCAGCAGCTCCGGGGACGAGGAAGGCTACACCTTC.

This clonotype occurred many times. Here the CDR3 DNA reads TGTGCCAGCAGCTTAGCCGGACTAGCGGGAGACGAGCAGTACTTC. Its protein is CASSLAGLAGDEQYF. The V and J genes are TRBV11-2 and TRBJ2-7; TRBD2 agrees at 13 bases. CDR1 and CDR2 (germline): SGHAT, FQNNGV. The CDR3 runs to 15 residues. J lost 5 bases, V lost 1 base, and 2 bases had no gene match.

This clonotype was recorded at least ten times. One end of the junction does not line up with germline, which may come from a read error. The chain is built from TRBV10-3 and TRBJ1-6; perhaps TRBD1 as D (6 bases). CDR1 and CDR2 from the germline V gene are ENHRY and SYGVKD. The CDR3 is 13 residues long. CDR3 coding DNA: TGTGCCATCAGGTTACAGGGTGATTCACCCCTCAACTTT. Residues: CAIRLQGDSPLNF.

The sample holds many counts of this clonotype. The gene calls are TRBV6-5 and TRBJ1-2; 8 nucleotides match TRBD1. Trimming took 6 bases from V and 2 from J; bases not matched to a gene: 8. The CDR3 sequence is 15 residues long. The germline CDR1 and CDR2 sequences are MNHEY and SVGAGI. The CDR3 DNA is TGTGCCAGCAGGCAGAGGACAGGGTGGAACTATGGCTACACCTTC. It codes for CASRQRTGWNYGYTF.

This clonotype was seen ten or more times. V gene TRBV7-9 combines with J gene TRBJ2-2; D is undetermined. CDR3 length equals 14 residues. V gave up 5 bases and J gave up 4 bases, with 11 bases separating them. CDR1 and CDR2 (germline): SEHNR, FQNEAQ (reference sequence). CDR3 DNA: TGTGCCAGCAGCCCCCGACCGGGCACCGGGGAGCTGTTTTTT. This codes for CASSPRPGTGELFF.

CDR3 residues: CASSLSDGGNNEQFF. The DNA of the CDR3 is TGCGCCAGCAGCTTGAGTGACGGAGGCAACAATGAGCAGTTCTTC. The chain links TRBV5-1 to TRBJ2-1; TRBD2 might be the D (5 bases). V was pared by 1 base and J by 5 bases, with 13 bases between. CDR1 and CDR2 (germline): SGHRS, YFSETQ. This CDR3 is 15 amino acids long.

The V and J genes are TRBV20-1 and TRBJ2-5; D possibly corresponds to TRBD2 (6 bases). In germline, CDR1 is DFQATT, CDR2 SNEGSKA (reference sequence). There are 13 residues in the CDR3. V lost 6 bases and J 2 bases, leaving 13 bases between the germline ends. The CDR3 sequence: CSAKRDWQETQYF. CDR3 coding DNA: TGCAGTGCAAAACGGGACTGGCAAGAGACCCAGTACTTC.

This clonotype was observed at least ten times. The chain recombines TRBV3-1 with TRBJ2-1; maybe TRBD1 (6 bases). Germline CDR1 is LGHDT and CDR2 is YNNKEL (reference sequence). The CDR3 loop spans 14 amino acids. Trimming stripped 0 bases from V and 14 bases from J, with 17 bases between. CDR3 in DNA: TGTGCCAGCAGCCAAGATAGCATAGGGGGTAGCAAGTTCTTC. Protein sequence: CASSQDSIGGSKFF.

This clonotype was recorded at least ten times. V usage is TRBV29-1 and J usage is TRBJ1-2; TRBD1 agrees at 10 bases. CDR3 size: 16 residues. CDR1 is SQVTM and CDR2 is ANQGSEA in the germline V gene. V shed 0 bases, J shed 3 bases, and the junction held 7 bases outside the gene matches. Written as DNA, the CDR3 is TGCAGCGTTGAAGAATGGGGGGACAGGGGATACTATGGCTACACCTTC. Translated: CSVEEWGDRGYYGYTF.

The chain recombines TRBV20-1 with TRBJ2-5, with D unclear. The CDR3 length is 15 residues. V lost 0 bases and J lost 2, with 13 bases in between. CDR1 and CDR2 (germline): DFQATT, SNEGSKA (reference sequence). This CDR3 reads CSARDPHKGQETQYF. Here the CDR3 DNA reads TGCAGTGCTAGAGACCCTCATAAAGGGCAAGAGACCCAGTACTTC.

This clonotype was found many times. The chain couples TRBV5-1 to TRBJ2-2; TRBD1 is a possible D gene (6 bases). Germline lookup yields CDR1 SGHRS and CDR2 YFSETQ. Trimming shortened V by 1 base and J by 5 bases, and 12 bases separated the two germline ends. The CDR3 length is 15 residues. CDR3 residues: CASSLQQGPTGELFF. In nucleotides, the CDR3 is TGCGCCAGCAGCTTGCAACAGGGACCTACCGGGGAGCTGTTTTTT.

This clonotype was picked up many times. This chain links TRBV12-3 or TRBV12-4 with TRBJ2-3; D not resolved. The CDR3 covers 13 residues. V was pared by 5 bases and J by 3 bases, with 9 bases between. CDR3 nucleotide sequence: TGTGCCAGCAGTGCCCTCGGGACAGATACGCAGTATTTT. Translated, it gives CASSALGTDTQYF.

This clonotype has a count of ten or more. The rearrangement joins TRBV27 to TRBJ1-3; no clear D gene. Trimming removed 4 bases at V and 0 bases at J, with 4 bases between. The CDR3 is made up of 13 amino acids. Germline CDR1 reads MNHEY; CDR2 reads SMNVEV (reference sequence). CDR3 bases: TGTGCCAGCAGTTCATACTCTGGAAACACCATATATTTT. Translation gives CASSSYSGNTIYF.

This clonotype was counted at least ten times. This chain joins TRBV27 and TRBJ2-5; D might be TRBD1 or TRBD2, each matching 5 bases. CDR1 and CDR2 (germline): MNHEY, SMNVEV (reference sequence). V dropped 4 bases and J dropped 2 bases, with 14 bases sitting between them. CDR3 length: 15 amino acids. The CDR3 is CASSSLGTVQETQYF. The CDR3 bases are TGTGCCAGCAGTTCACTCGGGACGGTACAAGAGACCCAGTACTTC.

This clonotype has at least ten counts. This chain connects TRBV12-3 or TRBV12-4 to TRBJ2-5; no clear D. This CDR3 has 14 amino acids. V lost 5 bases and J 2 bases, leaving 12 bases between the germline ends. The CDR3 DNA follows: TGTGCCAGCAGTATCCGACAAAGTCAAGAGACCCAGTACTTC. It codes for CASSIRQSQETQYF.

Many counts were recorded for this clonotype. The V gene is TRBV10-3, the J gene TRBJ1-5, with D perhaps matching TRBD1 (6 bases). Germline assignment: CDR1 ENHRY and CDR2 SYGVKD. This CDR3 has 17 residues. V gave up 0 bases and J gave up 1 base, with 13 bases separating them. The CDR3 DNA sequence: TGTGCCATCAGTGAGTCGATGGGGACAAGGAGCAATCAGCCCCAGCATTTT. This encodes CAISESMGTRSNQPQHF.

This clonotype has just a few counts. The chain employs TRBV7-6 and TRBJ2-1; D not resolved. Deletions cut 1 base from V and 7 bases from J, with 11 bases between. The CDR3 extends over 14 amino acids. The germline V gene has CDR1 SGHVS and CDR2 FNYEAQ. The CDR3 region is CASSLVPARNEQFF. DNA for the CDR3: TGTGCCAGCAGCTTAGTTCCCGCTCGGAATGAGCAGTTCTTC.

This clonotype occurred a few times. Sequence at one end of the junction differs from germline and may be a read error. The V call is TRBV20-1, the J call TRBJ1-5, with a weak D call TRBD1 (6 bases). This CDR3 comprises 14 residues. Germline V CDR1 and CDR2: DFQATT, SNEGSKA (reference sequence). The CDR3 sequence: CSAREPGENQPQNF. For the CDR3, the DNA is TGCAGTGCTAGAGAACCAGGGGAGAATCAGCCCCAGAATTTT.

This clonotype occurred many times. The V and J genes are TRBV20-1 and TRBJ1-3; D is unresolved. Trimming removed 5 bases from V and 0 bases from J, with 20 bases in between. The CDR3 is made up of 17 amino acids. Germline V lookup: CDR1 DFQATT, CDR2 SNEGSKA (reference sequence). The CDR3 reads CSAFGPPVAGSGNTIYF. CDR3 nucleotide sequence: TGCAGTGCTTTCGGCCCTCCCGTAGCTGGCTCTGGAAACACCATATATTTT.

This clonotype was counted at least ten times. The chain has TRBV5-1 and TRBJ2-3; TRBD1 is a possible D gene (5 bases). Germline CDR1 reads SGHRS; CDR2 reads YFSETQ. V was clipped by 2 bases and J by 2 bases, with 9 bases between them. The CDR3 is 14 amino acids. CDR3 sequence: CASSFRTTTDTQYF. In DNA, the CDR3 is TGCGCCAGCAGCTTCAGGACAACCACAGATACGCAGTATTTT.

This clonotype was detected ten times or more. The rearrangement joins TRBV5-1 to TRBJ2-3; TRBD2 agrees at 14 bases. Germline loops: CDR1 SGHRS, CDR2 YFSETQ. V shed 6 bases, J shed 9 bases, and the junction held 12 bases outside the gene matches. The CDR3 covers 16 residues. CDR3 bases: TGCGCCAGCACCTCATCGCCGACTAGCGGGAGGGAGACGCAGTATTTT. Its translation is CASTSSPTSGRETQYF.

The count of this clonotype is one. This chain uses TRBV9 with TRBJ2-4; 9 positions agree with TRBD1. The CDR3 consists of 16 residues. V gave up 0 bases and J gave up 12 bases; unmatched junction bases: 13. The germline V gene has CDR1 SGDLS and CDR2 YYNGEE. The CDR3: CASSVGVGGQGTYQYF. The CDR3 coding sequence is TGTGCCAGCAGCGTAGGGGTTGGGGGACAGGGAACCTATCAGTACTTC.

This clonotype occurred a few times. This chain joins TRBV24-1 and TRBJ2-1, with D possibly matching TRBD1 (6 bases). CDR3 length: 14 amino acids. Trimming removed 9 bases from V and 5 bases from J, with 16 bases in between. Germline values: CDR1 KGHDR, CDR2 SFDVKD. CDR3 sequence (DNA): TGTGCCACCGTGGCAGGGGACGCCCACAATGAGCAGTTCTTC. This sequence encodes CATVAGDAHNEQFF.

The sample holds many counts of this clonotype. The V gene is TRBV5-1, the J gene TRBJ2-5, with D maybe TRBD2 (6 bases). Germline lookup yields CDR1 SGHRS and CDR2 YFSETQ. This CDR3 spans 13 amino acids. Trimming cost V 3 bases and J 2 bases, with 8 bases left between them. The chain's CDR3 is CASSYREQETQYF. For the CDR3, the DNA is TGCGCCAGCAGCTACCGGGAGCAAGAGACCCAGTACTTC.

This clonotype was recorded many times. The chain joins TRBV7-2 to TRBJ2-1; D ambiguous. Per germline, CDR1 SGHTA and CDR2 FQGNSA. This CDR3 comprises 11 residues. Trimming removed 3 bases at V and 9 bases at J, with 6 bases between. The CDR3: CASSFLGEQFF. CDR3 DNA sequence: TGTGCCAGCAGCTTCCTTGGTGAGCAGTTCTTC.

This clonotype has ten or more counts. The chain combines TRBV27 with TRBJ2-7; D is uncertain. This CDR3 is 13 amino acids long. Germline V gene sequence: CDR1 MNHEY, CDR2 SMNVEV (reference sequence). V dropped 6 bases and J dropped 2 bases, with 11 bases sitting between them. CDR3 DNA: TGTGCCAGCAGCACCCGTGAAGCCTACGAGCAGTACTTC. This translates into CASSTREAYEQYF.